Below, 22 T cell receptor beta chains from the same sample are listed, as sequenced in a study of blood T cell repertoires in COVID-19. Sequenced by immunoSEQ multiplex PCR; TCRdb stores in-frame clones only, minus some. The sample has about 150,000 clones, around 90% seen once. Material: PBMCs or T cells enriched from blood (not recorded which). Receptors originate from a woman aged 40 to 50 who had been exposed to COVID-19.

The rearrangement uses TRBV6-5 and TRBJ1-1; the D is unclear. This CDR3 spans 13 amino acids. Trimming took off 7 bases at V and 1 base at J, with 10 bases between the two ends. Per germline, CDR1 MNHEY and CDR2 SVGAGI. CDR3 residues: CASKETSNTEAFF. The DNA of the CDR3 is TGTGCCAGCAAAGAGACATCGAACACTGAAGCTTTCTTT.

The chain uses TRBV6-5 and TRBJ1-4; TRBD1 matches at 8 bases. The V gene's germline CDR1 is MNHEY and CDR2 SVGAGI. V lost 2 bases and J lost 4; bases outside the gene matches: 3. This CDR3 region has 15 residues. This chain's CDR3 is CASSYRTGFNEKLFF. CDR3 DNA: TGTGCCAGCAGTTACCGGACAGGGTTTAATGAAAAACTGTTTTTT.

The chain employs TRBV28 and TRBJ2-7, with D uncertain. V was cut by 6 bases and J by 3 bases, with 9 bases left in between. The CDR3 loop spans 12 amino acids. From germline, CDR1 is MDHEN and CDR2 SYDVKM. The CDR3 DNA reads TGTGCCAGCAGAGCTCAGGACTACGAGCAGTACTTC. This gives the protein CASRAQDYEQYF.

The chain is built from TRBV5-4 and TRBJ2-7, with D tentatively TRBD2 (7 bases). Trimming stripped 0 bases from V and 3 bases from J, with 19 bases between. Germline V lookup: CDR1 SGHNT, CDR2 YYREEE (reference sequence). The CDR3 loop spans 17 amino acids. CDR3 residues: CASSLVSGAGASYEQYF. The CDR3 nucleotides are TGTGCCAGCAGCTTGGTGTCTGGCGCGGGGGCTAGCTACGAGCAGTACTTC.

In DNA form, the CDR3 reads TGTGCCAGCAGCTCGGGACAGGCCAACTCCTACGAGCAGTACTTC. Its protein is CASSSGQANSYEQYF. The V gene is TRBV11-2, the J gene TRBJ2-7, with 8 nucleotides matching TRBD1. The CDR3 length is 15 residues. Looked up from germline, CDR1 is SGHAT and CDR2 is FQNNGV. The trim removed 4 bases at V and 0 bases at J, leaving 5 bases unmatched.

The DNA for the CDR3 is TGTGCCAGCAGCTCCACTGGGACTAGCATGAATGAGCAGTTCTTC. It translates to CASSSTGTSMNEQFF. The chain employs TRBV7-9 and TRBJ2-1, with TRBD2 matching over 9 bases. Germline trimming cut 4 bases from V and 7 bases from J; bases unmatched to any gene: 8. This CDR3 is built from 15 residues. The germline CDR1 and CDR2 sequences are SEHNR and FQNEAQ (reference sequence).

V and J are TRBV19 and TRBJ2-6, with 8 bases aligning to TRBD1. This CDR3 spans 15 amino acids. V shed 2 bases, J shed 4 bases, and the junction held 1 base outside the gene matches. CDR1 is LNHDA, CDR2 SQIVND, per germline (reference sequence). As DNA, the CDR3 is TGTGCCAGTAGTATACAGGGGGCCGGGGCCAACGTCCTGACTTTC. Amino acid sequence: CASSIQGAGANVLTF.

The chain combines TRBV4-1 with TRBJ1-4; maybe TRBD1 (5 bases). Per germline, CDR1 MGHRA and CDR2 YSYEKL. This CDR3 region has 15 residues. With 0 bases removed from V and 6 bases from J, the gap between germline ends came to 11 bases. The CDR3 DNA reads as TGCGCCAGCAGCCAAGATGGGGCGGCCTATGAAAAACTGTTTTTT. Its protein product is CASSQDGAAYEKLFF.

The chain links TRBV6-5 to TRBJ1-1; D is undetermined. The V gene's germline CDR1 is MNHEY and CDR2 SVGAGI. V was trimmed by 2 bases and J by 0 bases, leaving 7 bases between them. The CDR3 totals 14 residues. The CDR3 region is CASSYPTMNTEAFF. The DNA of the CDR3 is TGTGCCAGCAGTTACCCCACTATGAACACTGAAGCTTTCTTT.

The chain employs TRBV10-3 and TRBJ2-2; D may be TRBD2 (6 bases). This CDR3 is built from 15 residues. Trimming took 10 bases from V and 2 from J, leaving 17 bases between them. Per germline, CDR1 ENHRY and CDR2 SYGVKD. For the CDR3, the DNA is TGTGCCACCCGGAGGGGTCAGGCCAACACCGGGGAGCTGTTTTTT. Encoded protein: CATRRGQANTGELFF.

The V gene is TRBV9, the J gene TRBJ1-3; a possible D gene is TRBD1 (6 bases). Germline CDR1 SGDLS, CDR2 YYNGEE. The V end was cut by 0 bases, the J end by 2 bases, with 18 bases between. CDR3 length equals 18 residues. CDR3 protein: CASSVAGSGGATGNTIYF. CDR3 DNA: TGTGCCAGCAGCGTAGCCGGCTCGGGGGGGGCTACTGGAAACACCATATATTTT.

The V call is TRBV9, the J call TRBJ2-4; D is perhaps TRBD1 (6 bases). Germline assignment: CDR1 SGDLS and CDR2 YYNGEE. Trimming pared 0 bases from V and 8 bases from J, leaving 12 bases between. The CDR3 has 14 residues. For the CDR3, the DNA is TGTGCCAGCAGCGTAGAAGGACAGTCCGACATTCAGTACTTC. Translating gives CASSVEGQSDIQYF.

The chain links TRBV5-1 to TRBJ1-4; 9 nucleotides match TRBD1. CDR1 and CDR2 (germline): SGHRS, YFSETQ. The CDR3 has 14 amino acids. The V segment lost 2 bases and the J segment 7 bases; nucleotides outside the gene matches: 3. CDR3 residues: CASSLDRGGEKLFF. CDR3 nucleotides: TGCGCCAGCAGCTTAGACAGGGGGGGTGAAAAACTGTTTTTT.

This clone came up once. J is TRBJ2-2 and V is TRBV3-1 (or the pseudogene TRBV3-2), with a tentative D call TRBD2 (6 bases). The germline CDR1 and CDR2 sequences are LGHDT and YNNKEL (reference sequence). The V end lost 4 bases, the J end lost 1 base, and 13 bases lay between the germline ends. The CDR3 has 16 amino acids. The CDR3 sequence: CASSRRRDWNTGELFF. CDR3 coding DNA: TGTGCCAGCAGCCGCCGCCGGGACTGGAACACCGGGGAGCTGTTTTTT.

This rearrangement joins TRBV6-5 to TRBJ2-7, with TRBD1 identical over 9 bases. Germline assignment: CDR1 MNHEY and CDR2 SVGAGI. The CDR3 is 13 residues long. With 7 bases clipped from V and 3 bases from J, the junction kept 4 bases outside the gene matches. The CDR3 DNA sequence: TGTGCCAGCACACCGGGACAGGGCTACGAGCAGTACTTC. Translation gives CASTPGQGYEQYF.

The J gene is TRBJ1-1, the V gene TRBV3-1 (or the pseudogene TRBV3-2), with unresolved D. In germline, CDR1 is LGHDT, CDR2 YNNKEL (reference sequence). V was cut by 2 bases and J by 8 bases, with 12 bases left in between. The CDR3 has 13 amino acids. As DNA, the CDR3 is TGTGCCAGCAGCCAACCCCCCGGCAGGGAAGCTTTCTTT. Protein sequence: CASSQPPGREAFF.

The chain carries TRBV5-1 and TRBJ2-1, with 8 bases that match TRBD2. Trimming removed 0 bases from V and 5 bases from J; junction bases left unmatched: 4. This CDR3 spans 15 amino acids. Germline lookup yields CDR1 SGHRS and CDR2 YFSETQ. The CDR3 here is CASSLDSGIHNEQFF. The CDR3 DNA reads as TGCGCCAGCAGCTTGGATAGCGGGATTCACAATGAGCAGTTCTTC.

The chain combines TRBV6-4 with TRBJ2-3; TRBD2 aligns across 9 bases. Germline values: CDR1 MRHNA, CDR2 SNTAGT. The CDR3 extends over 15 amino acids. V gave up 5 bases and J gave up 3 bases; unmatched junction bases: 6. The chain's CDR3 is CASSLIAGATDTQYF. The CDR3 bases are TGTGCCAGCAGTTTGATAGCGGGAGCTACAGATACGCAGTATTTT.

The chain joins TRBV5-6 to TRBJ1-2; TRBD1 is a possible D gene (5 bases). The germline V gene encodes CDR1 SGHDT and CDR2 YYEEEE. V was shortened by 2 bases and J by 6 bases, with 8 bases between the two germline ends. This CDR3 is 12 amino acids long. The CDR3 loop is CASSFQGHGYTF. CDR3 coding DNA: TGTGCCAGCAGCTTCCAGGGCCATGGCTACACCTTC.

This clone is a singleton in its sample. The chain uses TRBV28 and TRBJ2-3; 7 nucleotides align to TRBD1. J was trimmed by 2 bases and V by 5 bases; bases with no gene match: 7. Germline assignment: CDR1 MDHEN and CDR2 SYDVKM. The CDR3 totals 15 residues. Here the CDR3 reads CASSVRGQVTDTQYF. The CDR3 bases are TGTGCCAGCAGTGTCCGAGGACAGGTCACAGATACGCAGTATTTT.

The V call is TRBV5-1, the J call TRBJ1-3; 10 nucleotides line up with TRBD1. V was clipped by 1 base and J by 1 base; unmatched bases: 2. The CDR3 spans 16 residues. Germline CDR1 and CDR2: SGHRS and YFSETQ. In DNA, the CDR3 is TGCGCCAGCAGCTTGAGGGGACAGGGGTCTGGAAACACCATATATTTT. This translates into CASSLRGQGSGNTIYF. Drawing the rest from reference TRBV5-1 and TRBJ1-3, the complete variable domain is KAGVTQTPRYLIKTRGQQVTLSCSPISGHRSVSWYQQTPGQGLQFLFEYFSETQRNKGNFPGRFSGRQFSNSRSEMNVSTLELGDSALYLCASSLRGQGSGNTIYFGEGSWLTVV.

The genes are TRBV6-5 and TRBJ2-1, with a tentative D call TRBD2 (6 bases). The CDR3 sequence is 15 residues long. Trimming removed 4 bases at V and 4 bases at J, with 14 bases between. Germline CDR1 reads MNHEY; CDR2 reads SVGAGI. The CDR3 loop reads CASSSGLAKYNEQFF. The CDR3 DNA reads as TGTGCCAGCAGTTCCGGTCTAGCGAAATACAATGAGCAGTTCTTC.